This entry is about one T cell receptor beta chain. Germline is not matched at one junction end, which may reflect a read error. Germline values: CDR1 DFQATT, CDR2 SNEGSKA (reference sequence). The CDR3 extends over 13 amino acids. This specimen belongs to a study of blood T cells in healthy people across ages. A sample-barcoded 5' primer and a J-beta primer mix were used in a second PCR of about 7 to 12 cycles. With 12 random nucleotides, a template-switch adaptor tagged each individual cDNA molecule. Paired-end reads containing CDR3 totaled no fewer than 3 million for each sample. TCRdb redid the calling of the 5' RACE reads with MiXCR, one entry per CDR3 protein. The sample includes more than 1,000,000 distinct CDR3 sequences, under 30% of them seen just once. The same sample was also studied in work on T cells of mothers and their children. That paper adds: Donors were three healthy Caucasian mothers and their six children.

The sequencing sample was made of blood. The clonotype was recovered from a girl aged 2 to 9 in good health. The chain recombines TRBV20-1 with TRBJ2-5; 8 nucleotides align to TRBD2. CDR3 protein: CSATGLAHNEQFF. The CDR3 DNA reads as TGCAGTGCTACCGGACTAGCACACAATGAGCAGTTCTTT.